Listed here are 7 T cell receptor beta chains from one sample, sequenced in a study of blood T cell repertoires in COVID-19. Using immunoSEQ multiplex PCR, the repertoire was profiled, and TCRdb retains in-frame clones only, with some absent. The sample holds 200,000 to 300,000 clones, 83% seen once. Source material: PBMCs or T cells enriched from blood (not recorded which). The receptors originated from a woman aged 40-49 years who had been exposed to COVID-19.

The chain uses TRBV3-1 (or the pseudogene TRBV3-2) and TRBJ2-3; 7 bases map to TRBD2. Germline CDR1 LGHDT, CDR2 YNNKEL (reference sequence). V dropped 0 bases and J dropped 1; count of bases not matched to a gene: 1. This CDR3 contains 15 residues. In DNA form, the CDR3 reads TGTGCCAGCAGCCAAGATGGGGGGGGCACAGATACGCAGTATTTT. Translation gives CASSQDGGGTDTQYF.

Here the CDR3 reads CASSPLEAGNTIYF. For the CDR3, the DNA is TGTGCCAGCTCACCACTGGAGGCTGGAAACACCATATATTTT. The chain recombines TRBV18 with TRBJ1-3; no firm D call. This CDR3 is 14 amino acids long. Trimming shortened V by 1 base and J by 2 bases, and 6 bases separated the two germline ends. CDR1 is KGHSH, CDR2 LQKENI, per germline.

The rearrangement joins TRBV9 to TRBJ1-4, with a possible D match to TRBD1 (5 bases). The CDR3 spans 16 residues. The ends were cut back, 3 bases at V and 0 bases at J, with 12 bases in the middle. Germline V gene sequence: CDR1 SGDLS, CDR2 YYNGEE. The CDR3 bases are TGTGCCAGCAGCGGGGGAACAGGCTCAACTAATGAAAAACTGTTTTTT. This gives the protein CASSGGTGSTNEKLFF.

The rearrangement joins TRBV7-9 to TRBJ1-2, with 9 bases aligning to TRBD1. Germline CDR1 reads SEHNR; CDR2 reads FQNEAQ (reference sequence). Germline trimming cut 8 bases from V and 4 bases from J; bases unmatched to any gene: 8. This CDR3 spans 14 amino acids. The CDR3 loop reads CASVKEGQGYGYTF. In DNA form, the CDR3 reads TGTGCCAGCGTCAAAGAGGGACAGGGCTATGGCTACACCTTC.

CDR3 region: CASIATREGNTIYF. The DNA for the CDR3 is TGTGCCAGCATCGCGACCCGGGAGGGAAACACCATATATTTT. V is TRBV6-5 and J is TRBJ1-3; D not resolved. The CDR3 length is 14 residues. CDR1 is MNHEY, CDR2 SVGAGI, per germline. V was trimmed by 7 bases and J by 4 bases, leaving 14 bases between them.

The CDR3, as DNA: TGTGCCAGCAGCTTAGGCCTGGGGGCCGAAGGCACAGATACGCAGTATTTT. Its translation is CASSLGLGAEGTDTQYF. The chain combines TRBV11-2 with TRBJ2-3; possibly TRBD1 for D (6 bases). This CDR3 is 17 amino acids long. Trimming shortened V by 1 base and J by 1 base, and 15 bases separated the two germline ends. Germline-derived CDR1 and CDR2 are SGHAT and FQNNGV. Variable domain in full (rest from reference TRBV11-2 and TRBJ2-3): EAGVAQSPRYKIIEKRQSVAFWCNPISGHATLYWYQQILGQGPKLLIQFQNNGVVDDSQLPKDRFSAERLKGVDSTLKIQPAKLEDSAVYLCASSLGLGAEGTDTQYFGPGTRLTVL.

This rearrangement joins TRBV7-2 to TRBJ1-2, with 8 bases that match TRBD1. The germline V gene has CDR1 SGHTA and CDR2 FQGNSA. There are 16 residues in the CDR3. With V trimmed by 0 bases and J by 2 bases, 5 bases remained unmatched. The CDR3 loop reads CASSLAPGGENYGYTF. The CDR3 coding sequence is TGTGCCAGCAGCTTAGCCCCAGGGGGCGAGAACTATGGCTACACCTTC. Full variable domain (missing parts from reference TRBV7-2 and TRBJ1-2): GAGVSQSPSNKVTEKGKDVELRCDPISGHTALYWYRQSLGQGLEFLIYFQGNSAPDKSGLPSDRFSAERTGGSVSTLTIQRTQQEDSAVYLCASSLAPGGENYGYTFGSGTRLTVV.